Listed below are T cell receptor beta chains from one sample, sequenced in a study of blood T cell repertoires in COVID-19. Method: immunoSEQ multiplex PCR; TCRdb's copy keeps in-frame clones and lacks some. Of around 250,000 clones detected, about 87% appear once; the ten largest clones hold 0.95% to 1.5%. The source material was PBMCs or T cells enriched from blood (not recorded which). All receptors derive from a woman aged 40 to 50 with acute COVID-19. CDR3s include the opening cysteine and the closing phenylalanine or tryptophan. A D gene is named only where the DNA matches it firmly. Clone size, where shown, is once, few, many, or a class for clones that have expanded.

CDR3nt: TGCGCCAGCAGCCCTGGGACAGGATCACGCTATGGCTACACCTTC; CDR3aa: CASSPGTGSRYGYTF; v_gene: TRBV5-1; abundance: NA; j_gene: TRBJ1-2; d_gene: TRBD1
CDR3nt: TGTGCCAGCAGTTACTCGGGCTCAGCTGGTAACTATGGCTACACCTTC; CDR3aa: CASSYSGSAGNYGYTF; v_gene: TRBV6-5; abundance: NA; j_gene: TRBJ1-2; d_gene: NA
CDR3nt: TGTGCCAGCAGTGAGGGCACCTACTATGGCTACACCTTC; CDR3aa: CASSEGTYYGYTF; v_gene: TRBV25-1; abundance: NA; j_gene: TRBJ1-2; d_gene: NA
CDR3nt: TGTGCCAGCAGTTCACGCCGGGGGAATCAGCCCCAGCATTTT; CDR3aa: CASSSRRGNQPQHF; v_gene: TRBV27; abundance: once; j_gene: TRBJ1-5; d_gene: NA
CDR3nt: TGTGCCAGCAGCCGGGGCAGGGGCATGGGGCGCCTCCACTTT; CDR3aa: CASSRGRGMGRLHF; v_gene: TRBV5-6; abundance: NA; j_gene: TRBJ1-6; d_gene: NA
CDR3nt: TGTGCCAGCAGCGTAGTCAGCGGGAGAACGGAGCAGTTCTTC; CDR3aa: CASSVVSGRTEQFF; v_gene: TRBV9; abundance: NA; j_gene: TRBJ2-1; d_gene: TRBD2
CDR3nt: TGTGCCAGCAGCAGCACAGGAACTAGCACAGATACGCAGTATTTT; CDR3aa: CASSSTGTSTDTQYF; v_gene: TRBV11-3; abundance: NA; j_gene: TRBJ2-3; d_gene: NA
CDR3nt: TGTGCCAGCAGTTATCAAGGGCGGGAGGGATGGAGAACCGGGGAGCTGTTTTTT; CDR3aa: CASSYQGREGWRTGELFF; v_gene: TRBV27; abundance: NA; j_gene: TRBJ2-2; d_gene: TRBD2
CDR3nt: TGCGCCAGCAGTGAGTCCCGGGACAATACAGATACGCAGTATTTT; CDR3aa: CASSESRDNTDTQYF; v_gene: TRBV10-1; abundance: NA; j_gene: TRBJ2-3; d_gene: NA
CDR3nt: TGTGCCAGCAGTTACCTGGCAGGGCGTGATTCACCCCTCCACTTT; CDR3aa: CASSYLAGRDSPLHF; v_gene: TRBV6-5; abundance: NA; j_gene: TRBJ1-6; d_gene: NA
CDR3nt: TGTGCCAGCAGCCCACCGCCAGCGGGGGACCCTTTTTGGTTCTTC; CDR3aa: CASSPPPAGDPFWFF; v_gene: TRBV6-5; abundance: NA; j_gene: TRBJ2-1; d_gene: TRBD2
CDR3nt: TGTGCCAGAACCCCCCATCGTGGGCAGGGTATCCACTCCTACGAGCAGTACTTC; CDR3aa: CARTPHRGQGIHSYEQYF; v_gene: TRBV5-3; abundance: NA; j_gene: TRBJ2-7; d_gene: NA
CDR3nt: TGTGCCGGCCGAACAGGGGGCACTAATGAAAAACTGTTTTTT; CDR3aa: CAGRTGGTNEKLFF; v_gene: TRBV6-5; abundance: NA; j_gene: TRBJ1-4; d_gene: TRBD1
CDR3nt: TGTGCCAGCAGCTTAGCGCTGTCCAGCGCACCCGCCTACAATGAGCAGTTCTTC; CDR3aa: CASSLALSSAPAYNEQFF; v_gene: TRBV7-2; abundance: NA; j_gene: TRBJ2-1; d_gene: NA
CDR3nt: TGTGCTAGCAGCTCCTCCCCCGGGAAACAAGAGACCCAGTACTTC; CDR3aa: CASSSSPGKQETQYF; v_gene: TRBV7-7; abundance: NA; j_gene: TRBJ2-5; d_gene: NA
CDR3nt: TGTGCCAGCAGCTACACAGGGGTTTCCTACGAGCAGTACTTC; CDR3aa: CASSYTGVSYEQYF; v_gene: TRBV5-4; abundance: NA; j_gene: TRBJ2-7; d_gene: TRBD1
CDR3nt: TGCGCCAGCCACAGGGGGATAAACACCGGGGAGCTGTTTTTT; CDR3aa: CASHRGINTGELFF; v_gene: TRBV5-1; abundance: NA; j_gene: TRBJ2-2; d_gene: TRBD1
CDR3nt: TGTGCCAGCAGTGGCCGGGAGAACACTGAAGCTTTCTTT; CDR3aa: CASSGRENTEAFF; v_gene: TRBV25-1; abundance: NA; j_gene: TRBJ1-1; d_gene: NA
CDR3nt: TGTGCCAGCAGCGAGGGAGTGGGTTTCAATGAGCAGTTCTTC; CDR3aa: CASSEGVGFNEQFF; v_gene: TRBV9; abundance: NA; j_gene: TRBJ2-1; d_gene: NA
CDR3nt: TGTGCCAGCATCAAAGACGGCCAAACGGGCTATGGCTACACCTTC; CDR3aa: CASIKDGQTGYGYTF; v_gene: TRBV2; abundance: NA; j_gene: TRBJ1-2; d_gene: NA